Below, 11 T cell receptor beta chains from the same sample are listed, as sequenced in a study of response to subunit inactivated influenza vaccine. From the RT-PCR reads, TCRdb called clonotypes with MiXCR, one entry per CDR3 protein. The data show around 470,000 distinct CDR3 sequences, about 7.2% seen once. Sequenced material: PBMCs from blood, taken roughly 24 months after vaccination. The receptors derive from a man aged 50-75 years who received an inactivated influenza vaccine.

In this sample, this clonotype turned up many times. The V and J genes are TRBV20-1 and TRBJ1-4; tentative D call: TRBD1 (5 bases). Germline-derived CDR1 and CDR2 are DFQATT and SNEGSKA (reference sequence). The V gene lost 3 bases and the J gene lost 6 bases, with 11 bases spanning the gap. The CDR3 totals 13 residues. The CDR3 loop is CSASRVGHEKLFF. The CDR3 DNA follows: TGCAGTGCTAGCAGGGTGGGGCATGAAAAACTGTTTTTT.

V and J are TRBV20-1 and TRBJ2-7; 8 bases line up with TRBD1. The CDR3 spans 14 residues. J was trimmed by 2 bases and V by 5 bases; bases with no gene match: 8. Germline V gives CDR1 DFQATT, CDR2 SNEGSKA (reference sequence). The CDR3 reads CSAERTGMTYEQYF. Here the CDR3 DNA reads TGCAGTGCTGAGAGGACAGGGATGACCTACGAGCAGTACTTC.

This clonotype was detected a few times. The chain recombines TRBV29-1 with TRBJ2-5, with D tentatively TRBD2 (6 bases). The V gene lost 7 bases and the J gene lost 4 bases, with 13 bases spanning the gap. Germline V gene data show CDR1 as SQVTM and CDR2 as ANQGSEA. The length of the CDR3 is 12 residues. CDR3 in amino acids: CSAGGAGETQYF. The DNA of the CDR3 is TGCAGCGCCGGGGGAGCGGGAGAGACCCAGTACTTC.

This clonotype has more than one count but fewer than ten. The chain has TRBV15 and TRBJ2-1; 8 bases are shared with TRBD2. V was pared by 1 base and J by 1 base, with 3 bases of the junction left unmatched. Germline CDR1 and CDR2: LNHNV and YYDKDF (reference sequence). The CDR3 runs to 16 residues. CDR3 residues: CATSRVGGRSYNEQFF. Written as DNA, the CDR3 is TGTGCCACCAGCAGAGTAGGCGGGAGGTCCTACAATGAGCAGTTCTTC. Complete variable domain (other parts from reference TRBV15 and TRBJ2-1): DAMVIQNPRYQVTQFGKPVTLSCSQTLNHNVMYWYQQKSSQAPKLLFHYYDKDFNNEADTPDNFQSRRPNTSFCFLDIRSPGLGDTAMYLCATSRVGGRSYNEQFFGPGTRLTVL.

This clonotype was picked up many times. J is TRBJ2-1 and V is TRBV3-1; no clear D gene. CDR1 and CDR2 from the germline V gene are LGHDT and YNNKEL (reference sequence). The CDR3 is made up of 14 amino acids. V lost 1 base to trimming and J lost 0 bases, with 4 bases between them. This chain's CDR3 is CASSQGSSYNEQFF. The CDR3 nucleotides read TGTGCCAGCAGCCAAGGGAGCTCCTACAATGAGCAGTTCTTC.

Many counts were recorded for this clonotype. This chain connects TRBV12-5 to TRBJ2-3, with D uncertain. Looked up from germline, CDR1 is LGHNT and CDR2 is FRNRAP. Trimming took 0 bases from V and 6 from J, leaving 7 bases between them. This CDR3 has 13 amino acids. The DNA of the CDR3 is TGTGCTAGTGGTTTGGTAGTGGGGGATACGCAGTATTTT. Translation: CASGLVVGDTQYF.

The chain has TRBV12-3 or TRBV12-4 and TRBJ1-4, with a weak D call TRBD1 (6 bases). V gave up 7 bases and J gave up 5 bases, with 17 bases separating them. The length of the CDR3 is 15 residues. The CDR3 bases are TGTGCCAGCACCCAAGGGGCAGGGGTCAATGAAAAACTGTTTTTT. Its protein is CASTQGAGVNEKLFF.

This clonotype was seen ten or more times. Here the CDR3 DNA reads TGTGCCAGCAGCTTAGATGGTGATCGCGAGCAGTACTTC. The encoded protein is CASSLDGDREQYF. The chain is built from TRBV11-3 and TRBJ2-7; D is ambiguous. The CDR3 spans 13 residues. Deletions cut 0 bases from V and 6 bases from J, with 9 bases between. Germline CDR1 reads SGHNT; CDR2 reads YENEEA.

This clonotype was picked up a small number of times. In DNA form, the CDR3 reads TGTGCCAGCAGTTACCCGGGACAGGGTAATTCACCCCTCCACTTT. The encoded protein is CASSYPGQGNSPLHF. The V call is TRBV6-5, the J call TRBJ1-6; TRBD1 matches 9 bases. The CDR3 sequence is 15 residues long. Trimming at V came to 2 bases and at J to 6 bases, leaving 2 bases not matched to a gene. From germline, CDR1 is MNHEY and CDR2 SVGAGI.

This clonotype was observed many times. Here the CDR3 reads CASSLLAEFYEQYF. The CDR3 nucleotides are TGTGCCAGCAGTTTACTAGCGGAGTTCTACGAGCAGTACTTC. The genes are TRBV28 and TRBJ2-7; 7 bases fit TRBD2. V was pared by 2 bases and J by 3 bases, with 4 bases of the junction left unmatched. The CDR3 extends over 14 amino acids. Germline lookup yields CDR1 MDHEN and CDR2 SYDVKM.

This chain uses TRBV5-1 with TRBJ2-2; TRBD2 is a possible D gene (6 bases). The germline V gene encodes CDR1 SGHRS and CDR2 YFSETQ. The ends were cut back, 4 bases at V and 1 base at J, with 17 bases in the middle. The CDR3 sequence is 17 residues long. CDR3 in DNA: TGCGCCAGCAGCCCTGGGGTGCAGCGGGTGAACACCGGGGAGCTGTTTTTT. Protein product: CASSPGVQRVNTGELFF.